The clone carrying this TCR beta chain was found a few times. What it binds is not known. 5'RACE primed from the constant segment yielded TCR alpha and TCR beta cDNA libraries bearing sample barcodes and UMIs. TCRdb called the 5' RACE reads again in MiXCR, with one record for every CDR3 protein. The sample contains some 180,000 distinct CDR3 sequences, roughly 13% of which appear only once. The data derive from a study of T-cell memory formation after mild COVID-19. As for the study in general: Clusters of TCRs were largely donor specific. Study findings and constraints: The CD4+ clones that contracted clustered mainly within CM and EM, and the CD8+ clones concentrated in EMRA. SARS-CoV-2 specificity was not confirmed for second-wave clones peaking on day 37.

V lost 3 bases, J lost 5 bases, and 17 bases lay in between. This CDR3 comprises 15 residues. This receptor was identified in a man aged 18 to 35 who had mild COVID-19 (a few samples of this study predate the infection). Cell type and time point are not known. This rearrangement joins TRBV12-3 or TRBV12-4 to TRBJ2-7, with D perhaps TRBD1 (5 bases). What was sequenced was PBMCs or a T cell subset sorted from them (not recorded which). DNA of the CDR3: TGTGCCAGCAGTTTCGGTTGGCAGGGAAAGCACGAGCAGTACTTC. It codes for CASSFGWQGKHEQYF.